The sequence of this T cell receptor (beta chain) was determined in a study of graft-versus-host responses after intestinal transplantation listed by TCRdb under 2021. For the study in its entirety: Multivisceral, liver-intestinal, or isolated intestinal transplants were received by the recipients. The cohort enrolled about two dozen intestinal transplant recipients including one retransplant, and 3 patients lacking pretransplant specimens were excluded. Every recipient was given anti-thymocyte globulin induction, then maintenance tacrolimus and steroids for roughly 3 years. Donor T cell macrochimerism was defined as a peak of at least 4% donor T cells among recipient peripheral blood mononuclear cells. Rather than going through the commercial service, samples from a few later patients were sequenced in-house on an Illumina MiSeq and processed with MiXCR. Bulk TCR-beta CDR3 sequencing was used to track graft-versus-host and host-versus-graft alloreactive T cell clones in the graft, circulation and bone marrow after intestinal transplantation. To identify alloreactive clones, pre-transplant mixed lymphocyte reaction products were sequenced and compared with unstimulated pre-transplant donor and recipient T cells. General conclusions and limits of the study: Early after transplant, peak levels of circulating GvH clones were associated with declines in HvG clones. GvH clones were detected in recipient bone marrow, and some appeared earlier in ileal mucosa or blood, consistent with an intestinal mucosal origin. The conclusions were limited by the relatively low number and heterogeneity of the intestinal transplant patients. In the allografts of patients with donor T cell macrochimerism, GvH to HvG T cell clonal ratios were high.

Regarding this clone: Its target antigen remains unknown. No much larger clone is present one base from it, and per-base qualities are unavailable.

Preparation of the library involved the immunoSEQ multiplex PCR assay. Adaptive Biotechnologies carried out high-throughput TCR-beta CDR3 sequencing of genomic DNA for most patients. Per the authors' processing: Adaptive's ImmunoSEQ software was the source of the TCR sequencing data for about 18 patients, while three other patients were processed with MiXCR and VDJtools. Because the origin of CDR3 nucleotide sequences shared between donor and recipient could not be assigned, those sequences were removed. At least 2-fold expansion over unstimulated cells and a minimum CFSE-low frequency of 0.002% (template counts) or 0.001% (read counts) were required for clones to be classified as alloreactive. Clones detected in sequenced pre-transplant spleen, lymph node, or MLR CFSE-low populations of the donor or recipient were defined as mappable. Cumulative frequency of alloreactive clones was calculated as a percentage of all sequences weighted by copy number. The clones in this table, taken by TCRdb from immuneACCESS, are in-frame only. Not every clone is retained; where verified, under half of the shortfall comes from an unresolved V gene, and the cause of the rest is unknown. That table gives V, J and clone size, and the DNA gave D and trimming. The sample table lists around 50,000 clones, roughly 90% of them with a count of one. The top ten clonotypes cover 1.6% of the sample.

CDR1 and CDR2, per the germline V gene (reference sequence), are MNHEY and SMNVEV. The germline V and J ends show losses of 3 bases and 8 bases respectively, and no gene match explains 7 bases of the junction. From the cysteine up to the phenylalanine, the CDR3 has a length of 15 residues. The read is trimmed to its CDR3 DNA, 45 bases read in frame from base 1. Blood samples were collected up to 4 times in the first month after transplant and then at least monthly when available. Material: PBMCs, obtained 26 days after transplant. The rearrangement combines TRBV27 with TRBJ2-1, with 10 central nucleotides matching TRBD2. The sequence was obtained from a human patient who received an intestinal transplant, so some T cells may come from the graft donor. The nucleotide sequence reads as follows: TGTGCCAGCAGTTTCGCCAGCGGGAGGGCCGATGAGCAGTTCTTC. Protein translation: CASSFASGRADEQFF.